This TCR beta chain came from a study of shared clonotypes between healthy human individuals. Study as a whole: The cohort comprised two women and a few men. Their ages spanned 18 to 49 years.

Per the original methods: With immunoSEQ giving junction-only sequences and no quality scores, filtering differed. Assay used: immunoSEQ multiplex PCR; TCRdb lists only in-frame clones, some missing. The V and J calls and clone size are taken from that table; D and trimming were inferred from the DNA. The repertoire holds about 480,000 clones, with roughly 78% as singletons. CDR3 length: 14 residues. The V gene lost 3 bases and the J gene lost 0 bases, with 9 bases spanning the gap. Per the germline V gene, CDR1 is SNHLY and CDR2 is FYNNEI. Donation came from healthy HIV-negative adults that had no recent acute infections or vaccinations. All donors were Caucasian adults living in Nashville, Tennessee.

The J gene is TRBJ2-7, the V gene TRBV2; either TRBD1 or TRBD2 may fit D (6 bases each). Material: PBMCs. The clonotype was recovered from a middle-aged woman in good health. Some clones in this sample may be carry-over from other donors' samples. The CDR3 here is CASSEEGVSYEQYF. The CDR3 region has the DNA TGTGCCAGCAGTGAGGAGGGGGTCTCCTACGAGCAGTACTTC.